The rows below give T cell receptor beta chains drawn from one sample of a study of Graves' ophthalmopathy and Graves' hyperthyroidism. TCRdb reprocessed the multiplex PCR reads with MiXCR, giving one entry per CDR3 protein. The table has about 220,000 distinct CDR3 sequences, approximately 21% seen once; the top ten hold roughly 44%. Source material: peripheral blood. The receptor set was obtained from a woman between 50 and 59 years old with Graves' ophthalmopathy. Each CDR3 is given with its conserved first and last residue. Fields, in order: D gene, clone size, J gene, V gene, CDR3 protein, CDR3 DNA. A D gene is named only where the DNA matches it firmly. For some rows the clone size is stated as once, few or many, or as a class when expanded; others skip it.

>NA|many|TRBJ1-1|TRBV7-6
CASSQETGLMNTEAFF
TGTGCCAGCAGCCAAGAGACAGGTTTGATGAACACTGAAGCTTTCTTT
>NA|many|TRBJ2-1|TRBV15
CATSRDDGETSEQFF
TGTGCCACCAGCAGAGATGATGGGGAGACGAGTGAGCAGTTCTTC
>TRBD1|few|TRBJ2-2|TRBV30
CAWGQGVGELFF
TGTGCCTGGGGACAGGGGGTCGGGGAGCTGTTTTTT
>NA|many|TRBJ2-2|TRBV24-1
CATSERDTRWGDTGELFF
TGTGCCACCAGTGAACGGGACACTAGGTGGGGGGACACCGGGGAGCTGTTTTTT
>NA|NA|TRBJ2-5|TRBV28
CASSLVQTQETQYF
TGTGCCAGCAGTTTAGTACAAACCCAAGAGACCCAGTACTTC
>NA|few|TRBJ2-7|TRBV7-9
CASSRREGYEQYF
TGTGCCAGCAGCCGCCGCGAGGGGTACGAGCAGTACTTC
>TRBD2|many|TRBJ2-7|TRBV6-2/TRBV6-3
CASSLLAGDTYEQYF
TGTGCCAGCAGTTTACTAGCGGGAGACACCTACGAGCAGTACTTC
>TRBD1|NA|TRBJ2-7|TRBV6-5
CASSYSNPGQRLSEQYF
TGTGCCAGCAGTTACTCGAACCCGGGACAGCGGTTATCCGAGCAGTACTTC
>NA|NA|TRBJ1-1|TRBV12-3/TRBV12-4
CASSLRSTYTEAFF
TGTGCCAGCAGTTTAAGGAGTACATACACTGAAGCTTTCTTT
>NA|many|TRBJ2-5|TRBV30
CAWSRETQYF
TGTGCCTGGAGTCGAGAGACCCAGTACTTC
>NA|once|TRBJ1-2|TRBV5-1
CASGPERNGYTF
TGCGCCAGCGGCCCCGAGAGGAACGGCTACACCTTC
>NA|many|TRBJ2-5|TRBV30
CAWSAGRETQYF
TGTGCCTGGAGTGCGGGTAGGGAGACCCAGTACTTC
>TRBD1|many|TRBJ1-2|TRBV29-1
CSVTGQGWNGYTF
TGCAGCGTAACGGGACAGGGGTGGAATGGCTACACCTTC
>NA|NA|TRBJ2-7|TRBV6-5
CASSLEGVGEQYF
TGTGCCAGCAGTTTGGAGGGGGTCGGCGAGCAGTACTTC
>NA|NA|TRBJ1-2|TRBV29-1
CSVEFSDPANYGYTF
TGCAGCGTTGAATTTAGTGATCCAGCTAACTATGGCTACACCTTC
>TRBD1|NA|TRBJ2-7|TRBV6-1
CASSTSQGASYEQYF
TGTGCCAGCAGTACCTCCCAGGGGGCATCCTACGAGCAGTACTTC
>NA|many|TRBJ2-2|TRBV2
CASRSDTQGELFF
TGTGCCAGCAGGTCAGATACCCAGGGGGAGCTGTTTTTT
>TRBD1|many|TRBJ1-2|TRBV6-1
CASSVGQGSYTF
TGTGCCAGCAGTGTTGGACAGGGGAGCTACACCTTC
>NA|many|TRBJ1-1|TRBV28
CASRDRNTEAFF
TGTGCCAGCCGAGACAGGAACACTGAAGCTTTCTTT
>NA|many|TRBJ1-3|TRBV24-1
CATSSASGNTIYF
TGTGCCACCAGTTCGGCCTCTGGAAACACCATATATTTT
>NA|NA|TRBJ2-5|TRBV3-1
CASSLSGKETQYF
TGTGCCAGCAGCCTATCCGGGAAAGAGACCCAGTACTTC
>TRBD1|many|TRBJ1-5|TRBV6-5
CASSPRTGHNQPQHF
TGTGCCAGCAGTCCTCGGACAGGGCACAATCAGCCCCAGCATTTT
>TRBD1|few|TRBJ2-5|TRBV27
CASSPTGQAEETQYF
TGTGCCAGCAGTCCGACGGGACAGGCAGAAGAGACCCAGTACTTC
>TRBD2|once|TRBJ2-7|TRBV20-1
CSATPQRMGGEQYF
TGCAGTGCCACCCCACAGCGGATGGGAGGGGAGCAGTACTTC
>NA|NA|TRBJ1-2|TRBV6-1
CASSQDSARGYTF
TGTGCCAGCAGTCAAGACAGCGCGCGTGGCTACACCTTC
>NA|NA|TRBJ2-5|TRBV6-1
CASKSSYGGETQYF
TGTGCCAGCAAAAGTTCCTATGGAGGGGAGACCCAGTACTTC
>NA|many|TRBJ2-7|TRBV29-1
CSVWGSGYEQYF
TGCAGCGTTTGGGGGAGTGGGTACGAGCAGTACTTC
>NA|many|TRBJ1-2|TRBV19
CASKVGGLSYGYTF
TGTGCCAGTAAAGTAGGGGGGTTGAGCTATGGCTACACCTTC
>NA|many|TRBJ1-2|TRBV12-3/TRBV12-4
CASSLAGGYTF
TGTGCCAGCAGCCTTGCCGGCGGCTACACCTTC
>NA|many|TRBJ1-2|TRBV18
CASSADGTNYGYTF
TGTGCCAGCTCTGCCGACGGAACTAACTATGGCTACACCTTC
>TRBD1|few|TRBJ1-5|TRBV7-9
CASSQTGAALPQHF
TGTGCCAGCAGCCAGACAGGGGCCGCCCTGCCCCAGCATTTT
>NA|NA|TRBJ1-3|TRBV30
CAWSVGKGTSGNTIYF
TGTGCCTGGAGTGTAGGGAAGGGGACCTCTGGAAACACCATATATTTT
>TRBD1|many|TRBJ2-7|TRBV12-3/TRBV12-4
CASSSPGQGTYEQYF
TGTGCCAGCAGTTCACCGGGACAGGGGACCTACGAGCAGTACTTC
>NA|NA|TRBJ2-5|TRBV20-1
CSATRVQETQYF
TGCAGTGCTACTAGAGTCCAAGAGACCCAGTACTTC
>NA|many|TRBJ1-5|TRBV18
CASSPMATSNQPQHF
TGTGCCAGCTCACCAATGGCTACAAGCAATCAGCCCCAGCATTTT
>NA|many|TRBJ1-1|TRBV5-1
CASSFSAGMNTEAFF
TGCGCCAGCAGCTTTTCAGCGGGCATGAACACTGAAGCTTTCTTT
>NA|many|TRBJ1-2|TRBV20-1
CSARDGAPRNYGYTF
TGCAGTGCTAGAGATGGGGCACCCCGTAACTATGGCTACACCTTC
>NA|many|TRBJ2-2|TRBV6-4
CASSAGQMNTGELFF
TGTGCCAGCAGCGCGGGACAGATGAACACCGGGGAGCTGTTTTTT
>TRBD2|many|TRBJ2-5|TRBV20-1
CSALPGTRGKETQYF
TGCAGTGCCCTCCCCGGGACTAGAGGGAAAGAGACCCAGTACTTC
>TRBD2|few|TRBJ2-2|TRBV10-3
CAIMLSGANTGELFF
TGTGCCATCATGCTTAGCGGGGCGAACACCGGGGAGCTGTTTTTT
>NA|NA|TRBJ1-1|TRBV18
CASSPDQNTEAFF
TGTGCCAGCTCTCCGGACCAGAACACTGAAGCTTTCTTT
>NA|many|TRBJ1-1|TRBV11-1
CASSLGPGTSRRDTEAFF
TGTGCCAGCAGCTTAGGTCCCGGGACAAGCCGGAGGGACACTGAAGCTTTCTTT
>NA|many|TRBJ1-3|TRBV12-3/TRBV12-4
CASSRPISGNTIYF
TGTGCCAGCAGTCGACCGATCTCTGGAAACACCATATATTTT
>NA|many|TRBJ1-1|TRBV7-3
CASSPVGGNTEAFF
TGTGCCAGCAGCCCCGTCGGGGGGAACACTGAAGCTTTCTTT
>NA|many|TRBJ2-2|TRBV30
CAWAMSGELFF
TGTGCCTGGGCTATGTCCGGGGAGCTGTTTTTT
>TRBD1|few|TRBJ1-2|TRBV28
CASSPRQGYGYTF
TGTGCCAGCAGTCCTCGACAGGGGTACGGCTACACCTTC
>NA|many|TRBJ1-2|TRBV5-1
CASSLDDLNYGYTF
TGCGCCAGCAGCTTGGACGACCTAAACTATGGCTACACCTTC
>NA|once|TRBJ2-5|TRBV2
CASDSQETQYF
TGTGCCAGCGACAGCCAAGAGACCCAGTACTTC
>NA|many|TRBJ1-3|TRBV6-5
CASSYGGQRDTIYF
TGTGCCAGCAGTTACGGGGGACAACGAGACACCATATATTTT
>NA|few|TRBJ2-5|TRBV12-3/TRBV12-4
CASSVVRGEETQYF
TGTGCCAGCAGTGTGGTCAGGGGAGAGGAGACCCAGTACTTC
>NA|once|TRBJ1-1|TRBV28
CASKKGMNTEAFF
TGTGCCAGCAAAAAGGGGATGAACACTGAAGCTTTCTTT
>TRBD1|NA|TRBJ1-3|TRBV14
CASSQVAGGGNTIYF
TGTGCCAGCAGCCAAGTCGCAGGGGGTGGAAACACCATATATTTT
>TRBD1|few|TRBJ1-6|TRBV7-2
CASGLGDRNLHF
TGTGCCAGCGGCTTAGGGGACAGAAACCTCCACTTT
>TRBD1|many|TRBJ2-7|TRBV19
CASSIVSAGQGSYEQYF
TGTGCCAGTAGTATAGTTAGCGCGGGACAGGGTTCATACGAGCAGTACTTC
>NA|many|TRBJ2-7|TRBV7-8
CASSLYSLVPPYEQYF
TGTGCCAGCAGCTTATACAGCTTGGTCCCCCCCTACGAGCAGTACTTC
>NA|many|TRBJ1-1|TRBV27
CATEDVTRRAFF
TGTGCCACCGAAGATGTGACGCGGCGGGCTTTCTTT
>TRBD2|NA|TRBJ2-2|TRBV13
CASSLEAASGRAPDTGELFF
TGTGCCAGCAGCTTAGAAGCAGCTAGCGGGAGGGCCCCGGACACCGGGGAGCTGTTTTTT
>NA|NA|TRBJ1-5|TRBV7-8
CASSLPPSQSKSNQPQHF
TGTGCCAGCAGCTTACCCCCGTCACAATCCAAAAGCAATCAGCCCCAGCATTTT
>NA|many|TRBJ1-1|TRBV6-1
CASTEGVGTEAFF
TGTGCCAGCACCGAGGGGGTTGGAACTGAAGCTTTCTTT
>TRBD1|many|TRBJ1-1|TRBV28
CASSLGGQGASEAFF
TGTGCCAGCAGTTTAGGGGGACAGGGGGCATCTGAAGCTTTCTTT